The rows below give T cell receptor beta chains drawn from one sample of a study of cytomegalovirus exposure and HLA in healthy donors. TCRdb keeps only in-frame clones here, not all; method: immunoSEQ multiplex PCR. The table has about 180,000 clones, 70% to 75% seen once; the top ten hold 2.9%. Sequencing was carried out using PBMCs. The origin of the receptors is a male donor in good health and CMV-seronegative. The CDR3 runs from the conserved cysteine through the conserved F or W. A D gene is named only where the DNA matches it firmly. The size field is filled for only some rows; it gives once, few, many or a size class.

j_call | clone_size | v_call | d_call | cdr3_nt | cdr3_aa
TRBJ1-5 | once | TRBV30 | TRBD1 | TGTGCCTGGAGTGAAGGACAGGGGGCTCTTCAGCCCCAGCATTTT | CAWSEGQGALQPQHF
TRBJ1-1 | . | TRBV6-5 | . | TGTGCCAGCAGTTCCGTAGGGGCTCGAGCTTTCTTT | CASSSVGARAFF
TRBJ1-6 | . | TRBV30 | . | TGTGCCTGGACCGACAGCGAAGACAATTCACCCCTCCACTTT | CAWTDSEDNSPLHF
TRBJ2-7 | . | TRBV28 | TRBD2 | TGTGCCAGCCGGACTAGCGGGAGAATAGGCGAGCAGTACTTC | CASRTSGRIGEQYF
TRBJ1-1 | . | TRBV27 | . | TGTGCCAGCAGTTTATCGAGGGTCCCAAACACTGAAGCTTTCTTT | CASSLSRVPNTEAFF
TRBJ1-1 | . | TRBV20-1 | TRBD1 | TGCAGTGCTAGACAGGGGGGTTACGCTTTCTTT | CSARQGGYAFF
TRBJ2-1 | few | TRBV30 | . | TGTGCCTGGACAGTCTCCTACAATGAGCAGTTCTTC | CAWTVSYNEQFF
TRBJ1-1 | . | TRBV28 | TRBD1 | TGTGCCAGCAGTTCCTTTCCGACAGGGGGTACTGAAGCTTTCTTT | CASSSFPTGGTEAFF
TRBJ1-6 | . | TRBV7-9 | . | TGTGCCAGCAGTCCCACCCCCCGTAGAGATTCACCCCTCCACTTT | CASSPTPRRDSPLHF
TRBJ1-5 | . | TRBV6-1 | . | TGTGCCAGCAGTGAATCGGTCGGGGGTTGGAGCAATCAGCCCCAGCATTTT | CASSESVGGWSNQPQHF
TRBJ2-3 | . | TRBV6-5 | . | TGTGCCAGCATGTCCCGGAGCCAGGATACGCAGTATTTT | CASMSRSQDTQYF
TRBJ2-7 | few | TRBV10-3 | TRBD1 | TGTGCCTCTCGGGACAGAGACTACGAGCAGTACTTC | CASRDRDYEQYF
TRBJ2-3 | . | TRBV28 | . | TGTGCCAGCAGTTTATCGGGGACAGATACGCAGTATTTT | CASSLSGTDTQYF
TRBJ2-2 | . | TRBV6-5 | . | TGTGCCAGCAGTAGGGGGTCGAACACCGGGGAGCTGTTTTTT | CASSRGSNTGELFF
TRBJ1-6 | . | TRBV15 | . | TGTGCCACCAGCAGAGGACAGGCAGGGGACTCACCCCTCCACTTT | CATSRGQAGDSPLHF
TRBJ1-2 | . | TRBV6-1 | TRBD1 | TGTGCCAGCACGAGCAGGGGGAAAAATGGCTACACCTTC | CASTSRGKNGYTF
TRBJ1-4 | few | TRBV27 | . | TGTGCCAGCAGTTTATCGGTCCAGGAAACAACTAATGAAAAACTGTTTTTT | CASSLSVQETTNEKLFF
TRBJ1-2 | . | TRBV6-6 | TRBD1 | TGTGCCAGCAGTTACGAGGGGGCGGGTGGCTATGGCTACACCTTC | CASSYEGAGGYGYTF
TRBJ2-1 | . | TRBV5-4 | TRBD2 | TGTGCCAGCAGCCCCGGGACTAGAGACAATGAGCAGTTCTTC | CASSPGTRDNEQFF
TRBJ2-7 | few | TRBV27 | TRBD2 | TGTGCCAGCAGTTTATCTCTAGCGGGACTGTACGAGCAGTACTTC | CASSLSLAGLYEQYF
TRBJ1-1 | . | TRBV28 | . | TGTGCCAGCAGTTGGCAGGGGCGGACTGAAGCTTTCTTT | CASSWQGRTEAFF
TRBJ2-2 | . | TRBV5-6 | . | TGTGCCAGCAGCTTGGCGGGAAACACCGGGGAGCTGTTTTTT | CASSLAGNTGELFF
TRBJ1-5 | . | TRBV30 | TRBD1 | TGTGCCTGGAGTACAGGGGTTGGCAATCAGCCCCAGCATTTT | CAWSTGVGNQPQHF
TRBJ2-1 | . | TRBV21-1 | . | TGTGCCAGCAGCCCCGGGGGGCGCTTCCCTAGGGGGCAGTTCTTC | CASSPGGRFPRGQFF
TRBJ2-3 | few | TRBV19 | . | TGTGCCAGTAGTCTTAGCGGACCATATCTAGGAGATACGCAGTATTTT | CASSLSGPYLGDTQYF
TRBJ2-3 | . | TRBV6-1 | . | TGTGCCAGCATACTCGGACTCACAGATACGCAGTATTTT | CASILGLTDTQYF
TRBJ1-2 | . | TRBV2 | . | TGTGCCAGCAGGTCCAGGGGCTATGGCTACACCTTC | CASRSRGYGYTF
TRBJ2-1 | few | TRBV30 | . | TGTGCCTGGAGTGAGGGGACTGGTTACAATGAGCAGTTCTTC | CAWSEGTGYNEQFF
TRBJ1-2 | . | TRBV28 | . | TGTGCCAGCAGCGCGACAGCTAACTATGGCTACACCTTC | CASSATANYGYTF
TRBJ1-2 | once | TRBV4-1 | TRBD1 | TGCGCCAGCATGTGGGGGACAGGGGTTAACTATGGCTACACCTTC | CASMWGTGVNYGYTF
TRBJ1-2 | . | TRBV28 | TRBD1 | TGTGCCAGCAGGACAGGGGGTGCTAACTATGGCTACACCTTC | CASRTGGANYGYTF
TRBJ2-7 | . | TRBV7-2 | TRBD2 | TGTGCCAGCAGCCAAAGAACTGGGACTAGCAGGTACGAGCAGTACTTC | CASSQRTGTSRYEQYF
TRBJ1-5 | . | TRBV13 | . | TGTGCCAGCAGCTTAGGCCGAAAGGGGAATCAGCCCCAGCATTTT | CASSLGRKGNQPQHF
TRBJ2-1 | . | TRBV6-6 | . | TGTGCCAGCAGCAAAGGACAGGGAGGGAACTACAATGAGCAGTTCTTC | CASSKGQGGNYNEQFF
TRBJ1-5 | . | TRBV7-8 | . | TGTGCCAGCAGCCCCGGGGGAGACACGTATCAGCCCCAGCATTTT | CASSPGGDTYQPQHF
TRBJ1-1 | . | TRBV6-1 | . | TGTGCCAGCACCCCCTGGGCGAGGGACACTGAAGCTTTCTTT | CASTPWARDTEAFF
TRBJ1-1 | . | TRBV7-3 | . | TGTGCCAGCAGTCCCACGGCAGGCCTGAACACTGAAGCTTTCTTT | CASSPTAGLNTEAFF
TRBJ2-1 | . | TRBV30 | . | TGTGCCTGGAGTCCCATCGGGGGACTCCCTAACTACAATGAGCAGTTCTTC | CAWSPIGGLPNYNEQFF
TRBJ1-4 | . | TRBV6-6 | TRBD1 | TGTGCCAGCAGTTACGAGGGCAGGGGGAGTGAAAAACTGTTTTTT | CASSYEGRGSEKLFF
TRBJ2-7 | few | TRBV15 | TRBD1 | TGTGCCACCAGCAGAGAGTCAGGGGGCTCCTACGAGCAGTACTTC | CATSRESGGSYEQYF
TRBJ2-4 | once | TRBV15 | TRBD2 | TGTGCCACCAGCAGACCGCGTCCCCCTCCGCGCGGGAGTACCAAAAACATTCAGTACTTC | CATSRPRPPPRGSTKNIQYF
TRBJ1-4 | few | TRBV6-5 | . | TGTGCCAGCAGTTCCCCGGGGGAGTATAATGAAAAACTGTTTTTT | CASSSPGEYNEKLFF
TRBJ2-1 | . | TRBV7-9 | TRBD1 | TGTGCCAGCAGAAACGGACAGGGAATATCTGAGCAGTTCTTC | CASRNGQGISEQFF
TRBJ2-7 | few | TRBV7-2 | . | TGTGCCAGCAGCGCCGGGGTTTCCTACGAGCAGTACTTC | CASSAGVSYEQYF
TRBJ2-1 | . | TRBV7-2 | TRBD2 | TGTGCCAGCAGCTTTAGGACTAGCGGGAGGAATGAGCAGTTCTTC | CASSFRTSGRNEQFF
TRBJ2-3 | . | TRBV6-5 | . | TGTGCCAGCAGTTACTCCAGGGAAACAGATACGCAGTATTTT | CASSYSRETDTQYF
TRBJ1-3 | . | TRBV19 | . | TGTGCCAGTCGAATCGAAGCCTCTGGAAACACCATATATTTT | CASRIEASGNTIYF
TRBJ2-1 | . | TRBV4-3 | . | TGCGCCAGCAGCCTAGATAGCGGATCAGAGCATGAGCAGTTCTTC | CASSLDSGSEHEQFF